The source of this T cell receptor beta chain is a study of CD8 T cells in ankylosing spondylitis. This CDR3 is 12 amino acids long. Germline CDR1 reads SGHVS; CDR2 reads FNYEAQ. Each TCR beta library was made by quantitative 5'-RACE that incorporated molecular barcodes. TCRdb recomputed calls from the 5' RACE reads with MiXCR, one row per CDR3 protein. The sample records hundreds of thousands of distinct CDR3 sequences, approximately 12% being singletons. This clonotype has more than one count but fewer than ten. Its specificity is not known. The junction differs from germline at one of its ends, possibly a read error. Whole-study findings and limits: Seemingly distinctive of ankylosing spondylitis blood was a TCR beta motif formed by eight highly homologous variants.

The sequencing input was blood, either unsorted or a sorted T cell fraction (not recorded which). J is TRBJ1-1 and V is TRBV7-6; TRBD1 might be the D (5 bases). The receptor was derived from a male donor with ankylosing spondylitis. CDR3 DNA: TGCGGTGAGGGGAACTCGGGTACTGAAGCTTTCTTT. It is translated as CGEGNSGTEAFF.